This entry describes one T cell receptor beta chain. What it recognizes is unknown. Generated by immunoSEQ multiplex PCR, the TCRdb table keeps only in-frame clones and is missing some. The table includes 85,000 to 90,000 clones, approximately 86% detected once. V was pared by 1 base and J by 1 base, with 4 bases between. There are 12 residues in the CDR3. Germline assignment: CDR1 GTSNPN and CDR2 SVGIG (reference sequence). Those with chemo-refractory metastatic non-small-cell lung cancer were treated with focal radiation combined with CTLA-4 blockade using ipilimumab. This sample is part of a study of radiotherapy plus CTLA-4 blockade in lung cancer. Notes on the study in general: Expansion of tumor-derived TCR clones was observed in blood after radiotherapy plus ipilimumab. Best predicting response, reportedly, were early blood T cell clone dynamics, with interferon-beta.

The receptor was derived from a human donor with non-small cell lung cancer that progressed on radiotherapy plus ipilimumab. This chain joins TRBV30 and TRBJ1-1; D is ambiguous. Sequences were derived from peripheral blood, sampled from a patient treated with radiotherapy plus ipilimumab. CDR3 coding DNA: TGTGCCTGGAGTGACCCGAACACTGAAGCTTTCTTT. The encoded protein is CAWSDPNTEAFF.